This T cell receptor (beta chain) was sequenced in a study of T cells expressing NK-cell markers. Study information: Beta-chain profiling covered CD3+CD56+NKG2C+, CD3+CD56+NKG2C- and CD3+CD56-NKG2C+ sorted subsets.

The CDR3 length is 12 residues. Germline CDR1 is MGHRA and CDR2 is YSYEKL. One entry per CDR3 protein, without DNA, is what TCRdb gives after re-calling the 5' RACE reads. There are a few hundred thousand distinct CDR3 sequences in the sample, with under 0.5% held by the top ten. This chain links TRBV4-1 with TRBJ2-1. Sequencing was carried out using blood T cells: a sorted CD56 or NKG2C T cell subset, CD4+ or CD8+ T cells, or bulk PBMC T cells (not recorded which). The origin of this receptor is a young man in good health. CDR3 protein: CASSQDGNEQFF.